Listed below are T cell receptor beta chains from one sample, sequenced in a study of cytomegalovirus exposure and HLA in healthy donors. Some clones are missing from TCRdb's copy, which holds only in-frame ones; the method was immunoSEQ multiplex PCR. The data contain around 130,000 clones, 75% to 85% of them singletons. The sequenced material came from PBMCs. All receptors derive from a man aged 50-60 years in good health and CMV-seronegative. CDR3s include the opening cysteine and the closing phenylalanine or tryptophan. Each record gives: CDR3 protein, CDR3 DNA, V gene, D gene, clone size, J gene. D genes are given only for firm matches. The size entry is marked missing in some rows and otherwise reads once, few, many or a size class.

CASSLRRTHYNEQFF	TGTGCCAGCAGCTTAAGACGGACACACTACAATGAGCAGTTCTTC	TRBV7-2	-	-	TRBJ2-1
CASSLAAGRGYEQYF	TGCGCCAGCAGCCTCGCGGCAGGAAGGGGCTACGAGCAGTACTTC	TRBV4-1	-	-	TRBJ2-7
CASSIFGGRTFF	TGTGCCAGTAGTATTTTTGGGGGCCGCACTTTCTTT	TRBV19	-	-	TRBJ1-1
CASRSGLARSYEQYF	TGCGCCAGCAGATCGGGACTAGCGCGATCCTACGAGCAGTACTTC	TRBV5-1	TRBD2	-	TRBJ2-7
CASSQDRPGGTQYF	TGTGCCAGCAGTCAGGACAGGCCAGGGGGTACGCAGTATTTT	TRBV6-4	TRBD1	-	TRBJ2-3
CASSLGWGVGNIQYF	TGCGCCAGCAGCTTGGGGTGGGGAGTGGGAAACATTCAGTACTTC	TRBV5-1	-	-	TRBJ2-4
CASSGDISYEQYF	TGTGCCAGCAGCGGGGACATCTCCTACGAGCAGTACTTC	TRBV6-1	-	-	TRBJ2-7
CANSQGVGTEAFF	TGTGCCAATTCACAGGGTGTGGGCACTGAAGCTTTCTTT	TRBV6-1	-	-	TRBJ1-1
CASSQGQAVGQPQHF	TGTGCCAGCAGCCAAGGACAGGCCGTAGGTCAGCCCCAGCATTTT	TRBV7-9	TRBD1	-	TRBJ1-5
CASGQRTGVDEQYF	TGTGCCAGCGGACAGAGGACAGGTGTGGACGAGCAGTACTTC	TRBV27	TRBD1	-	TRBJ2-7
CASSSPDRDKGYGYTF	TGTGCCAGCAGCTCCCCGGACAGGGACAAGGGCTATGGCTACACCTTC	TRBV7-9	TRBD1	-	TRBJ1-2
CASSSESGRIMNTEAFF	TGTGCCAGCAGCTCGGAATCAGGGAGGATTATGAACACTGAAGCTTTCTTT	TRBV2	-	-	TRBJ1-1
CAISESSNSYEQYF	TGTGCCATCAGTGAGTCCAGTAACTCCTACGAGCAGTACTTC	TRBV10-3	-	-	TRBJ2-7
CASSHLTEAFF	TGTGCCAGCAGCCATCTGACTGAAGCTTTCTTT	TRBV4-2	-	-	TRBJ1-1
CASSPKKEAFF	TGTGCCAGCTCACCCAAAAAAGAAGCTTTCTTT	TRBV18	-	-	TRBJ1-1
CASSLGGGRFYEQYF	TGTGCCAGCAGCTTAGGTGGGGGCAGGTTCTACGAGCAGTACTTC	TRBV7-9	-	-	TRBJ2-7
CAWSRRGLDTQYF	TGTGCCTGGAGTAGGCGAGGGCTGGATACGCAGTATTTT	TRBV30	-	-	TRBJ2-3
CASKGQSTGLRKLFF	TGTGCCAGCAAGGGCCAATCGACAGGGTTAAGAAAACTGTTTTTT	TRBV25-1	TRBD1	once	TRBJ1-4
CSVRDSFTEAFF	TGCAGCGTTCGAGACAGCTTCACTGAAGCTTTCTTT	TRBV29-1	-	-	TRBJ1-1
CATSKGRVRNSPLHF	TGTGCCACCAGCAAAGGGAGGGTTCGTAATTCACCCCTCCACTTT	TRBV15	-	-	TRBJ1-6
CASRAPNQPQHF	TGTGCCAGCAGGGCCCCCAATCAGCCCCAGCATTTT	TRBV6-5	-	once	TRBJ1-5
CASSFGTNYEQYF	TGTGCCAGTAGCTTCGGGACTAACTACGAGCAGTACTTC	TRBV19	TRBD2	-	TRBJ2-7
CASRDRGVSPLHF	TGTGCCAGCAGGGACAGGGGGGTTTCACCCCTCCACTTT	TRBV19	TRBD1	few	TRBJ1-6
CASSAHGVGPDEQYF	TGTGCCAGCAGTGCCCATGGCGTGGGCCCGGACGAGCAGTACTTC	TRBV27	-	-	TRBJ2-7
CASAPGTGFLYGYTF	TGTGCCTCCGCTCCCGGGACAGGGTTTCTCTATGGCTACACCTTC	TRBV30	TRBD1	-	TRBJ1-2
CASSQDLGGGSYNSPLHF	TGCGCCAGCAGCCAAGATTTGGGCGGGGGCTCCTATAATTCACCCCTCCACTTT	TRBV4-3	-	few	TRBJ1-6
CASSQGFGETQYF	TGTGCCAGCAGCCAAGGTTTCGGGGAGACCCAGTACTTC	TRBV14	-	-	TRBJ2-5
CASSLSAGSGAFF	TGTGCCAGCAGCTTAAGCGCGGGTTCCGGGGCTTTCTTT	TRBV7-3	-	-	TRBJ1-1
CSVDQFNNEQFF	TGCAGCGTTGACCAGTTCAACAATGAGCAGTTCTTC	TRBV29-1	-	-	TRBJ2-1
CASSAVSGANVLTF	TGTGCCAGCAGCGCCGTTTCCGGGGCCAACGTCCTGACTTTC	TRBV9	-	-	TRBJ2-6
CAWKSSYNSPLHF	TGTGCCTGGAAGAGCTCCTATAATTCACCCCTCCACTTT	TRBV30	-	few	TRBJ1-6
CASSPYVAGIKPQETQYF	TGTGCTAGCAGCCCCTATGTTGCGGGAATCAAGCCTCAAGAGACCCAGTACTTC	TRBV7-7	-	-	TRBJ2-5
CASSSQGRGSPLHF	TGTGCCAGCAGTTCCCAGGGAAGGGGTTCACCCCTCCACTTT	TRBV2	-	few	TRBJ1-6
CASSLGGEETQYF	TGCGCCAGCAGCTTAGGCGGCGAAGAGACCCAGTACTTC	TRBV5-1	-	-	TRBJ2-5
CASSQGPGLAGEQFF	TGTGCCAGCAGCCAAGGACCGGGACTCGCGGGTGAGCAGTTCTTC	TRBV4-2	-	few	TRBJ2-1
CSAYRTGAYEQYF	TGCAGCGCTTACCGGACAGGAGCCTACGAGCAGTACTTC	TRBV29-1	TRBD1	-	TRBJ2-7
CASSRGRTYEQYF	TGTGCCAGCAGCCGCGGCAGAACCTACGAGCAGTACTTC	TRBV27	-	-	TRBJ2-7
CASSPKPGSGNTIYF	TGTGCCAGCAGCCCAAAACCAGGGTCTGGAAACACCATATATTTT	TRBV5-5	-	-	TRBJ1-3
CASSGFYSYNEQFF	TGTGCCAGTAGCGGGTTCTACTCCTACAATGAGCAGTTCTTC	TRBV2	TRBD2	-	TRBJ2-1
CASSQVGTEEEQYF	TGTGCCAGCAGCCAGGTCGGGACAGAAGAAGAGCAGTACTTC	TRBV4-2	TRBD1	-	TRBJ2-7
CASSQQGRYTEAFF	TGTGCCAGCAGTCAACAGGGGCGGTACACTGAAGCTTTCTTT	TRBV6-5	TRBD1	few	TRBJ1-1
CASSQDHGDRGNGYTF	TGCGCCAGCAGCCAAGATCATGGGGACAGGGGAAATGGCTACACCTTC	TRBV4-1	TRBD1	-	TRBJ1-2
CASSPRSGSYEQYF	TGTGCCAGCAGCCCCCGGTCAGGCTCCTACGAGCAGTACTTC	TRBV7-2	-	-	TRBJ2-7
CASSQALAGDYNEQFF	TGTGCCAGCAGCCAAGCTCTAGCGGGGGACTACAATGAGCAGTTCTTC	TRBV4-2	TRBD2	-	TRBJ2-1
CASRLREAVPGLHIEYEQYF	TGTGCAAGTCGCTTAAGAGAGGCTGTCCCGGGACTCCACATTGAATACGAGCAGTACTTC	TRBV12-2	-	-	TRBJ2-7
CASSLEGLPRTDTQYF	TGTGCCAGCAGCCTAGAGGGGCTACCCCGCACAGATACGCAGTATTTT	TRBV7-9	-	-	TRBJ2-3